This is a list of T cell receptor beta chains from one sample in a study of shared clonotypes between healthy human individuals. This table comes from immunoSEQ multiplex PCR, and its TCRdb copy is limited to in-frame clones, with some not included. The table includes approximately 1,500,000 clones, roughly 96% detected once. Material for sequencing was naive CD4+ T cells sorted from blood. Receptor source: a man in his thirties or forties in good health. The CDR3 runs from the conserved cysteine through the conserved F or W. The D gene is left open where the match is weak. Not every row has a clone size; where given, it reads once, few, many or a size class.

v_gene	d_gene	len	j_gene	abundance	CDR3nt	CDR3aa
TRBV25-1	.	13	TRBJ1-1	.	TGTGCCAGCAGTTGGGGGGGGGACACTGAAGCTTTCTTT	CASSWGGDTEAFF
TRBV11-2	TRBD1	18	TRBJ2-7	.	TGTGCCAGCAGCTTAGCTCCAAGGGGGACAGGGGAAGACTACGAGCAGTACTTC	CASSLAPRGTGEDYEQYF
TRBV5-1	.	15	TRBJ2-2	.	TGCGCCAGCAGCTTGGCCAGGTCGAACACCGGGGAGCTGTTTTTT	CASSLARSNTGELFF
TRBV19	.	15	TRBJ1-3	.	TGTGCCAGTAGTATGGAGGGAAACACTGGAAACACCATATATTTT	CASSMEGNTGNTIYF
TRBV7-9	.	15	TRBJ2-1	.	TGTGCCAGCAGCTTAGACCTCAGCGGGTCAAATGAGCAGTTCTTC	CASSLDLSGSNEQFF
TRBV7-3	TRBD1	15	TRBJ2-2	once	TGTGCCAGCAGCCCAGGGGGACGACCAACCGGGGAGCTGTTTTTT	CASSPGGRPTGELFF
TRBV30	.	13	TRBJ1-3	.	TGTGCCTGGGGGGAAGGGGCTGGAAACACCATATATTTT	CAWGEGAGNTIYF
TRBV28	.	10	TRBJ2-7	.	TGTGCCAGCAGGCCCTACGAGCAGTACTTC	CASRPYEQYF
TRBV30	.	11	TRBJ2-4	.	TGTGCCTGGACGCAAGGGACTATTCAGTACTTC	CAWTQGTIQYF
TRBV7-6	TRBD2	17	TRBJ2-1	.	TGTGCCAGCAGCTCGATGTTAGCGGGAGGGTCGTACAATGAGCAGTTCTTC	CASSSMLAGGSYNEQFF
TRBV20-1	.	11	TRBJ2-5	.	TGCAGTCGACGGAATCGAGAGACCCAGTACTTC	CSRRNRETQYF
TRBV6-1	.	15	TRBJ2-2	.	TGTGCCAGCAGTTCACGGAGTATCAACACCGGGGAGCTGTTTTTT	CASSSRSINTGELFF
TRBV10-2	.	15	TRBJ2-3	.	TGCGCCAGCAGTCGCAGGGCGGCTAGCACAGATACGCAGTATTTT	CASSRRAASTDTQYF
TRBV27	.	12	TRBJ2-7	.	TGTGCCAGCAGTTTTCGGGCGGGGGAGCAGTACTTC	CASSFRAGEQYF
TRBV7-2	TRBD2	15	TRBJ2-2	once	TGTGCCAGCAGCTTATTGGGCGGGAGATCCGGGGAGCTGTTTTTT	CASSLLGGRSGELFF
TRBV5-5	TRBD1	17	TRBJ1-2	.	TGTGCCAGCAGCCCCCTGGGACAGGGGGGATCTAACTATGGCTACACCTTC	CASSPLGQGGSNYGYTF
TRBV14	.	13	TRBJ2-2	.	TGTGCCAGCAGCCAAGTCGGGTCCGGGGAGCTGTTTTTT	CASSQVGSGELFF